The source of this TCR beta chain is a study of patients and donors after allogeneic stem cell transplantation. Germline V gives CDR1 SGHRS, CDR2 YFSETQ. CDR3 length: 13 amino acids. TCRdb re-derived calls from the RT-PCR reads in MiXCR, one entry per CDR3 protein. The table records 800,000 to 1,000,000 distinct CDR3 sequences, under 20% of them present only once. On this clonotype itself: At one of its ends the junction is not consistent with the germline gene, which may arise from a read error.

The chain employs TRBV5-1 and TRBJ1-2; 7 bases fit TRBD1. This clonotype was sampled from a human donor who was either an allogeneic HSCT recipient or a stem cell or donor lymphocyte infusion donor (not recorded which). It is not recorded whose cells these are; they may come from a transplant donor. The sequenced material came from blood, either unsorted or a sorted T cell fraction (not recorded which). This CDR3 is CASSHDRDYGYTF. The CDR3 coding sequence is TGTGCCAGCAGCCACGACAGGGACTATGGCTACACCTTC.